This TCR beta chain was captured in a study of blood T cell repertoires in COVID-19. Study-level information: Samples came from the United States, Italy and Spain, spanning acute and convalescent COVID-19. T cells, B-cell-depleted T cells, or PBMCs supplied cDNA or gDNA.

The CDR3 has 16 residues. V lost 0 bases, J lost 2 bases, and 5 bases stayed unmatched. CDR1 and CDR2 (germline): MGHRA, YSYEKL. Per the authors' pipeline: Using reference gene primer amplification, nucleated cell counts were estimated. The repertoire was sequenced with immunoSEQ multiplex PCR; TCRdb's copy has only in-frame clones and lacks some. That table supplies the V and J calls and clone size; D and trimming were determined from the DNA. The sample gives 200,000 to 250,000 clones, roughly 90% of which show up once; roughly 2.5% is in the top ten. This sequence was found in a woman aged 55 to 70 with acute or convalescent COVID-19. The sequenced sample was peripheral blood. The gene calls are TRBV4-1 and TRBJ1-2; TRBD1 matches at 8 bases. The CDR3 spells CASSQDPGQANYGYTF. CDR3 coding DNA: TGCGCCAGCAGCCAAGACCCGGGACAGGCGAACTATGGCTACACCTTC.